This TCR beta chain stems from a study of T cells after yellow fever vaccination. Study-level results: Clonotypes shared by both compartments, CD4 and CD8, made up a small share.

This clonotype has a handful of counts. What it binds is not known. The CDR3 length is 16 residues. TCRdb reprocessed the 5' RACE reads with MiXCR, giving one entry per CDR3 protein. The sample lists about 340,000 distinct CDR3 sequences, 3% to 4.5% seen once, with around 24% in the top ten. Source: PBMCs, taken 5 days after the yellow fever booster vaccination. The chain uses TRBV21-1 and TRBJ2-5; the listed D gene, TRBD1, was not tested against the DNA. TRBV21-1 is termed a pseudogene. This receptor was identified in a man aged 18 to 29 who received the YFV17D yellow fever vaccine. CDR3 sequence: CASSKGIRGGQETQYF. The CDR3 DNA follows: TGTGCCAGCAGCAAAGGGATCCGGGGTGGTCAAGAGACCCAGTACTTC.